The 6 T cell receptor beta chains below come from one sample, sequenced in a study of T cell responses to AZD1222 COVID-19 vaccine. The table came from immunoSEQ multiplex PCR; TCRdb's copy has only in-frame clones and leaves some out. The repertoire holds under 30,000 clones, with 92% as singletons. Specimen: peripheral blood, collected 28 days after the second AZD1222 dose. These receptors originate from an adult who received the AZD1222 COVID-19 vaccine.

The table lists this clone with a count of one. The chain links TRBV5-1 to TRBJ2-5; D might be TRBD1 (6 bases). Germline V gene lookup returns CDR1 SGHRS and CDR2 YFSETQ. This CDR3 has 14 amino acids. V lost 4 bases and J lost 7, with 17 bases in between. The DNA for the CDR3 is TGCGCCAGCAGCCCAGGACAGCTAAAGGGGACCCAGTACTTC. Protein sequence: CASSPGQLKGTQYF.

This sequence joins TRBV9 and TRBJ2-1, with 7 bases lining up with TRBD2. Germline V gene lookup returns CDR1 SGDLS and CDR2 YYNGEE. J was trimmed by 4 bases and V by 4 bases; bases with no gene match: 11. This CDR3 region has 16 residues. The CDR3 DNA is TGTGCCAGCAGCCCTCTAGCGGTAAGGGGTTACAATGAGCAGTTCTTC. It translates to CASSPLAVRGYNEQFF. The entire variable domain, with the rest obtained from reference TRBV9 and TRBJ2-1, is as follows: DSGVTQTPKHLITATGQRVTLRCSPRSGDLSVYWYQQSLDQGLQFLIQYYNGEERAKGNILERFSAQQFPDLHSELNLSSLELGDSALYFCASSPLAVRGYNEQFFGPGTRLTVL.

V usage is TRBV28 and J usage is TRBJ1-5; D uncertain. The CDR3 has 12 amino acids. V gave up 6 bases and J gave up 3 bases, with 6 bases separating them. Germline loops: CDR1 MDHEN, CDR2 SYDVKM. CDR3 amino acids: CASRTSNQPQHF. CDR3 DNA: TGTGCCAGCAGGACGTCCAATCAGCCCCAGCATTTT.

Written as DNA, the CDR3 is TGTGCCAGCAGCTCGGGGGCGGGACGGGCTGGAGGTACGCAGTATTTT. It specifies CASSSGAGRAGGTQYF. V gene TRBV7-3 combines with J gene TRBJ2-3, with D perhaps being TRBD1 or TRBD2 (6 bases each). CDR1 and CDR2 from the germline V gene are SGHTA and FQGTGA. The CDR3 totals 16 residues. V lost 4 bases to trimming and J lost 8 bases, with 22 bases between them.

CDR3 region: CASSPGGIMNTEAFF. The CDR3 bases are TGTGCCAGCAGTCCAGGGGGGATCATGAACACTGAAGCTTTCTTT. V gene TRBV28 combines with J gene TRBJ1-1; 7 bases align to TRBD1. Germline CDR1 is MDHEN and CDR2 is SYDVKM. With V trimmed by 5 bases and J by 0 bases, 6 bases remained unmatched. This CDR3 contains 15 residues.

The chain has TRBV27 and TRBJ1-1; the D is unclear. The CDR3 runs 14 residues. In germline, CDR1 is MNHEY, CDR2 SMNVEV (reference sequence). With 5 bases removed from V and 0 bases from J, the gap between germline ends came to 10 bases. DNA for the CDR3: TGTGCCAGCAGTGCGGCCACCCTGAACACTGAAGCTTTCTTT. This encodes CASSAATLNTEAFF.